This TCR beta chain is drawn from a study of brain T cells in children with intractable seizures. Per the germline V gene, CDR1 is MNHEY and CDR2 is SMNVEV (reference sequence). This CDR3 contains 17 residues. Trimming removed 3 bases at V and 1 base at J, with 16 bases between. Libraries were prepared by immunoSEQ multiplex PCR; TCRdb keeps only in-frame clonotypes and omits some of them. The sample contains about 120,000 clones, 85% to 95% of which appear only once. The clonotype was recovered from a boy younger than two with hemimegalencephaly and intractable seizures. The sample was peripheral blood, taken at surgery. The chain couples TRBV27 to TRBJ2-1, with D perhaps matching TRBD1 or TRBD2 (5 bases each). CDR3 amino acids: CASSFTIGTASYNEQFF. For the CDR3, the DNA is TGTGCCAGCAGTTTCACGATAGGGACGGCTTCCTACAATGAGCAGTTCTTC.